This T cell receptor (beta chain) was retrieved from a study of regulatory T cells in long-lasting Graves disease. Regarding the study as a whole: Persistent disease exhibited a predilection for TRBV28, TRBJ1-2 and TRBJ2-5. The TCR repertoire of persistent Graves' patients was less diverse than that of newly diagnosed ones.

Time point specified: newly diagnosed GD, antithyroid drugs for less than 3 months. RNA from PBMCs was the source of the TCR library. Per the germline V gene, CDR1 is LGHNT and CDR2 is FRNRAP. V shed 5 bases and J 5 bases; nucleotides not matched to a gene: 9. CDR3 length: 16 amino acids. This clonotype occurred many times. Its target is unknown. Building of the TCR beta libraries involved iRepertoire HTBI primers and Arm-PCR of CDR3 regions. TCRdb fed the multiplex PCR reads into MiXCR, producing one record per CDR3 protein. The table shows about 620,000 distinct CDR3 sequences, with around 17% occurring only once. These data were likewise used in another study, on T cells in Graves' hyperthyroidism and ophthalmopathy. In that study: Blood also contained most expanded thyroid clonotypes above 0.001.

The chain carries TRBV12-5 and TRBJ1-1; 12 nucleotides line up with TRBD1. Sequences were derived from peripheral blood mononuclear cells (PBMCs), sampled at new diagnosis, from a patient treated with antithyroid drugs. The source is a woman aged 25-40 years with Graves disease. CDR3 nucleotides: TGTGCTAGTGGTGATTCCGGGACAGGGGGCAGGACTGAAGCTTTCTTT. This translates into CASGDSGTGGRTEAFF.